This TCR beta chain was recovered during a study of blood T cell repertoires in COVID-19 (dated by TCRdb to the early 2020s). In terms of the full investigation: Samples from collaborators originated in the United States, Italy and Spain and spanned both the acute and convalescent phases of COVID-19. The prospective study material was composed of cDNA or gDNA derived from T cells, B-cell-depleted T cells, or PBMCs. The dataset comprised deeply sampled blood TCRbeta repertoires from subjects exposed to, actively infected with, or recovered from COVID-19. The repertoires were made available in a free public database intended to serve as a resource for research on the immune response to SARS-CoV-2. Samples came from the ongoing ImmuneRACE study (first 160 participants) plus 1,254 subjects from 6 global collaborators. Nearly every sample came with metadata listing a de-identified subject ID, COVID-19 status, age in years and sex. Where available, HLA class I and class II types were obtained from metadata supplied by the sample provider rather than from assay-based typing. Results and caveats for the whole study, not just this receptor: The quantity of clinical and demographic metadata differed by source and by participant and was supplied without curation.

TCRbeta CDR3 regions were amplified from genomic DNA using the immunoSEQ Assay, a bias-controlled multiplex PCR. The paper's data handling went like this. The number of nucleated cells in each sample was estimated by amplification of reference gene primers within the assay. Sequence reads were collapsed and filtered to measure the absolute abundance of every unique TCRbeta CDR3 rearrangement. For each sample, productive Simpson clonality was calculated as the square root of Simpson's diversity index over productive rearrangements. The clones in this table, taken by TCRdb from immuneACCESS, are in-frame only. Not every clone is retained; where verified, under half of the shortfall comes from an unresolved V gene, and the cause of the rest is unknown. That table gives V, J and clone size, and the DNA gave D and trimming. Present in this sample are under 250,000 clones, approximately 83% of which were seen just once. The ten largest clones take up roughly 2.3% of the sample.

This clone was observed once. The antigen it binds to is not known. No clone much larger than this one lies a single base away; base qualities are absent. The collaborating institutions used their own protocols to collect whole blood in K2EDTA tubes. Collaborator samples were shipped for TCRbeta analysis as frozen whole blood, isolated PBMCs, or DNA extracted from either sample type. V is pared back by 4 bases and J by 5 bases, with 9 bases lying between the germline termini. There are 13 amino acids in the CDR3, from cysteine to phenylalanine inclusive. Only the CDR3 DNA is retained, 39 bases long and in frame from the first base. As encoded in the germline V gene (reference sequence), CDR1 is LGHDT while CDR2 is YNNKEL.

The chain uses TRBV3-1 (or the pseudogene TRBV3-2) and TRBJ1-5, with the D gene call left open. The source material was peripheral blood. The receptor comes from a woman between 55 and 75 years old with acute or convalescent COVID-19. The CDR3 loop reads CASSRAHDQPQHF. The DNA reads as follows: TGTGCCAGCAGCCGGGCCCACGATCAGCCCCAGCATTTT.